The 9 T cell receptor beta chains below were found in one sample sequenced in a study of cytomegalovirus exposure and HLA in healthy donors. The PCR employed 60 Vbeta primers together with 13 Jbeta primers. Repertoires were generated with immunoSEQ multiplex PCR, while TCRdb's copy carries only in-frame clones and drops some. This table has some 180,000 clones, roughly 82% appearing once. The specimen was PBMCs. These receptors were collected from a man in his forties in good health and CMV-seronegative.

The V and J genes are TRBV30 and TRBJ2-1; D not certain. The germline gives CDR1 GTSNPN, CDR2 SVGIG (reference sequence). The V gene lost 2 bases and the J gene lost 14 bases, with 13 bases spanning the gap. The CDR3 spans 11 residues. The CDR3 DNA reads TGTGCCTGGAGTCTGACTCGAGAGGAGTTCTTC. Translated: CAWSLTREEFF.

This sequence joins TRBV13 and TRBJ1-1, with no clear D. CDR1 and CDR2 from the germline V gene are PRHDT and FYEKMQ (reference sequence). This CDR3 is 13 amino acids long. Trimming removed 5 bases at V and 5 bases at J, with 12 bases between. CDR3 residues: CASSPGRRTEAFF. In DNA, the CDR3 is TGTGCCAGCAGCCCGGGAAGGAGGACTGAAGCTTTCTTT.

The sample holds a few counts of this clone. The chain recombines TRBV7-8 with TRBJ2-7; D perhaps matches TRBD1 (6 bases). The V and J ends lost 3 bases and 0 bases respectively, with 12 bases between them. In germline, CDR1 is SGHVS, CDR2 FQNEAQ. The CDR3 covers 15 residues. CDR3 region: CASSLQGSLSYEQYF. The CDR3, as DNA: TGTGCCAGCAGCTTGCAGGGGAGCCTCTCCTACGAGCAGTACTTC.

The gene calls are TRBV4-2 and TRBJ2-7, with D perhaps TRBD2 (6 bases). The CDR3 runs 14 residues. Trimming removed 4 bases from V and 0 bases from J, with 10 bases in between. Germline V gives CDR1 LGHNA, CDR2 YNFKEQ. The CDR3 loop reads CASSPRERSYEQYF. In DNA, the CDR3 is TGTGCCAGCAGCCCCCGGGAGCGCTCCTACGAGCAGTACTTC.

The chain has TRBV5-6 and TRBJ2-2, with 9 bases fitting TRBD1. The trim removed 4 bases at V and 2 bases at J, leaving 6 bases unmatched. This CDR3 region has 16 residues. CDR1 SGHDT and CDR2 YYEEEE come from the germline V gene. The CDR3 spells CASSDRDRANTGELFF. The CDR3 DNA sequence: TGTGCCAGCAGCGACCGGGACAGGGCTAACACCGGGGAGCTGTTTTTT.

This chain joins TRBV19 and TRBJ1-4; 7 bases match TRBD1. CDR1 LNHDA and CDR2 SQIVND come from the germline V gene (reference sequence). V trimming: 5 bases; J trimming: 0 bases; junction bases outside the gene matches: 6. The CDR3 length is 16 residues. This CDR3 is CASSARGQSTNEKLFF. The CDR3 DNA follows: TGTGCCAGTAGTGCCCGGGGACAGTCAACTAATGAAAAACTGTTTTTT.

About this clone itself: Its ends do not fully match the called genes, so a read error is possible. The CDR3 protein is CASSIWAGGQGTQYF. The CDR3 DNA reads as TGTGCCAGTAGTATTTGGGCGGGAGGACAAGGGACCCAGTACTTC. The chain is built from TRBV19 and TRBJ2-5; 8 nucleotides line up with TRBD2. Germline CDR1 and CDR2: LNHDA and SQIVND (reference sequence). The CDR3 is 15 amino acids.

This chain uses TRBV27 with TRBJ1-1; 7 bases are shared with TRBD1. With 5 bases clipped from V and 1 base from J, the junction kept 7 bases outside the gene matches. This CDR3 spans 15 amino acids. Germline CDR1 reads MNHEY; CDR2 reads SMNVEV (reference sequence). The CDR3 loop is CASSVGGRGNTEAFF. CDR3 nucleotides: TGTGCCAGCAGTGTAGGGGGCCGGGGGAACACTGAAGCTTTCTTT.

The chain couples TRBV5-6 to TRBJ2-5, with 8 bases lining up with TRBD2. Germline V CDR1 and CDR2: SGHDT, YYEEEE. The trim removed 4 bases at V and 5 bases at J, leaving 13 bases unmatched. The CDR3 sequence is 16 residues long. The CDR3 protein is CASSLPAGTRGETQYF. The CDR3 DNA is TGTGCCAGCAGCCTACCCGCCGGGACTAGGGGGGAGACCCAGTACTTC.